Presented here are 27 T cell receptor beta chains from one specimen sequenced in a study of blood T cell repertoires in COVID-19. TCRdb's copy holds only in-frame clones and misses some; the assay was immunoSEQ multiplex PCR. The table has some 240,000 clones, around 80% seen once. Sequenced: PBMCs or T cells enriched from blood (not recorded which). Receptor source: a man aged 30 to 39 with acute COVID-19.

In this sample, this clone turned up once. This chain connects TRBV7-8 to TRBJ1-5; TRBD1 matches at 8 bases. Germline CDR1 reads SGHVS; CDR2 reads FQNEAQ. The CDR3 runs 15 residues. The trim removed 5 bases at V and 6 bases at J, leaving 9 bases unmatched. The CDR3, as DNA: TGTGCCAGCAGCCCGGACAGGGTTCCCGGTCAGCCCCAGCATTTT. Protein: CASSPDRVPGQPQHF.

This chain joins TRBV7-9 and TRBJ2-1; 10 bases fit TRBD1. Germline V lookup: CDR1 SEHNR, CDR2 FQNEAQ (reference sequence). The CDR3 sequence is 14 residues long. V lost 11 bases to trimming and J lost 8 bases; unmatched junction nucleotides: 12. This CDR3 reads CAVPGTGEGDEQFF. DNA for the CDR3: TGTGCCGTGCCCGGGACAGGGGAAGGTGATGAGCAGTTCTTC.

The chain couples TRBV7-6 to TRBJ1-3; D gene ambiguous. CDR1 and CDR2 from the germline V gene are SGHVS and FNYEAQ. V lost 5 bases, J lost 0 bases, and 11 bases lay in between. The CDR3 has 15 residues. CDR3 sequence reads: CASSASTVSGNTIYF. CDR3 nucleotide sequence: TGTGCCAGCAGCGCCAGCACAGTCTCTGGAAACACCATATATTTT. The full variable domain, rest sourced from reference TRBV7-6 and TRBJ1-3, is GAGVSQSPRYKVTKRGQDVALRCDPISGHVSLYWYRQALGQGPEFLTYFNYEAQQDKSGLPNDRFSAERPEGSISTLTIQRTEQRDSAMYRCASSASTVSGNTIYFGEGSWLTVV.

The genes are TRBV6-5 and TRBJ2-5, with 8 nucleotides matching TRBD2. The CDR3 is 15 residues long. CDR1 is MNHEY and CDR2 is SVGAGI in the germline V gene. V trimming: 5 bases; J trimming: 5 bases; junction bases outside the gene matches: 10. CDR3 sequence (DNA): TGTGCCAGCAGTCCCCTCCGGGGGGGAACGGAGACCCAGTACTTC. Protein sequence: CASSPLRGGTETQYF.

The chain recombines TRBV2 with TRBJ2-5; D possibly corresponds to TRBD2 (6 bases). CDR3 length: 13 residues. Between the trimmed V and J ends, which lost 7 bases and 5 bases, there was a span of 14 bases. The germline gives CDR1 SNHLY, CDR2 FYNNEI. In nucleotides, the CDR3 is TGTGCCAGCATGGGCGGGGTAAGGGAGACCCAGTACTTC. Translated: CASMGGVRETQYF.

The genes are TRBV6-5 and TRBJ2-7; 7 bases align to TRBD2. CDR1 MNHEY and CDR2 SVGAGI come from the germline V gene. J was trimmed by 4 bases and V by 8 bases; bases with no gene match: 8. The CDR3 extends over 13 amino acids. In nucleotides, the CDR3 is TGTGCCAGCCGTCCCCGGGGAGGGTACGAGCAGTACGTC. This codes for CASRPRGGYEQYV.

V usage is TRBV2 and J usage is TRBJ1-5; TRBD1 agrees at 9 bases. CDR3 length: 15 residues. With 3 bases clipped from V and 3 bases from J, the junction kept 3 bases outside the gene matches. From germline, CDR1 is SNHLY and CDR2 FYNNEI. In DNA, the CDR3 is TGTGCCAGCAGTGAGGGGACAGGGTACAATCAGCCCCAGCATTTT. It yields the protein CASSEGTGYNQPQHF.

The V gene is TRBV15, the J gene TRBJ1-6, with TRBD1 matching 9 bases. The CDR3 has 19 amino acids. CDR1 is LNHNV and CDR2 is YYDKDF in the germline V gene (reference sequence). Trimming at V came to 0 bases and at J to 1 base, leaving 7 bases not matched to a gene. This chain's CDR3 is CATSRDQDRGKSYNSPLHF. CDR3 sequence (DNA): TGTGCCACCAGCAGAGATCAAGACAGGGGGAAGTCCTATAATTCACCCCTCCACTTT.

The CDR3 here is CASSPWDSRPFYNSPLHF. The CDR3 DNA reads as TGTGCCAGCAGTCCCTGGGACAGCCGGCCCTTTTATAATTCACCCCTCCACTTT. The rearrangement links TRBV28 to TRBJ1-6, with 7 bases aligning to TRBD1. This CDR3 is built from 18 residues. J lost 4 bases, V lost 5 bases, and 14 bases had no gene match. Germline CDR1 MDHEN, CDR2 SYDVKM.

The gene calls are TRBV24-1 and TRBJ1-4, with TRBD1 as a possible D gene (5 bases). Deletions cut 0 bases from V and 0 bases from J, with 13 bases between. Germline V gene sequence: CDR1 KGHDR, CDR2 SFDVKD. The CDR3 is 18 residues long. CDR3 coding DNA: TGTGCCACCAGTGATTTGCCGGGGGAGATTGCAACTAATGAAAAACTGTTTTTT. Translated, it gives CATSDLPGEIATNEKLFF.

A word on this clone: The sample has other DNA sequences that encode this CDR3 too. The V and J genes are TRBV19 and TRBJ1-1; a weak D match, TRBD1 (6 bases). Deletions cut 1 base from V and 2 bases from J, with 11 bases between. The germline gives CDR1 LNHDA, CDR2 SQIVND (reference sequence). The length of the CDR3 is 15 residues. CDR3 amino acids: CASSIGRQANTEAFF. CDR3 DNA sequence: TGTGCCAGTAGTATAGGCCGACAGGCCAACACTGAAGCTTTCTTT.

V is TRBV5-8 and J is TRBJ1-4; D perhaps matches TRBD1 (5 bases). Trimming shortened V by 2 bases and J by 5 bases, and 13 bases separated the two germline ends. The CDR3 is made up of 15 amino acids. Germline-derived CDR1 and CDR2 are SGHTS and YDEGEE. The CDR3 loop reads CASSLFGQGNEKLFF. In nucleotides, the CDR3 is TGTGCCAGCAGCTTATTCGGGCAGGGAAATGAAAAACTGTTTTTT.

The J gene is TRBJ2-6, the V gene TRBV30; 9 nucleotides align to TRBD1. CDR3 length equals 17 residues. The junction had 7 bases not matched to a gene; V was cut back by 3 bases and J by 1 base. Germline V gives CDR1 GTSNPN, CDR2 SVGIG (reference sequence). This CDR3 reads CAWRVGTGRSGANVLTF. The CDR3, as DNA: TGTGCCTGGAGAGTTGGGACAGGGAGGTCTGGGGCCAACGTCCTGACTTTC.

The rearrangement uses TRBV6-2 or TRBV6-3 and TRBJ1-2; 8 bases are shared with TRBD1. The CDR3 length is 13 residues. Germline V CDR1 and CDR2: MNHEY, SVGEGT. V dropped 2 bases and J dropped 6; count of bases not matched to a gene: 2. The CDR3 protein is CASSYQTGDGYTF. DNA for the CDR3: TGTGCCAGCAGTTACCAGACAGGGGATGGCTACACCTTC.

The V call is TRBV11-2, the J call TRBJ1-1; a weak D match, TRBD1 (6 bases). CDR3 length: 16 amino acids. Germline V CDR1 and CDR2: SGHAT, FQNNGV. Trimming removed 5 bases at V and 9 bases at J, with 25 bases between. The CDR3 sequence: CASSPHGGPGGGQAFF. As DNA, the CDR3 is TGTGCCAGCAGCCCCCACGGTGGGCCAGGTGGGGGCCAAGCTTTCTTT.

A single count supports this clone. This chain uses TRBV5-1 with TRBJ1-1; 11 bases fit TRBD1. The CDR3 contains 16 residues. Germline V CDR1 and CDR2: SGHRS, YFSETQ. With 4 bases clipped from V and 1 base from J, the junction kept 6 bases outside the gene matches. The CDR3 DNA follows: TGCGCCAGCAGCCCCGGACAGGGGGCTGGGAACACTGAAGCTTTCTTT. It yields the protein CASSPGQGAGNTEAFF.

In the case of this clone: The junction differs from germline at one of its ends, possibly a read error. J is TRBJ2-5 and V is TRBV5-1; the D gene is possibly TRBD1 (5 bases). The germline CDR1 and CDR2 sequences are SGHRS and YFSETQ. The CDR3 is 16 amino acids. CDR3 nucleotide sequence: TGTGCCAGCAGCTTGGTGAAGGGGAAAAGCGCAGAGACCCAGTACTTC. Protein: CASSLVKGKSAETQYF.

The CDR3 reads CASSLLTSGTGELFF. DNA for the CDR3: TGTGCCAGCAGTTTATTAACTAGCGGGACCGGGGAGCTGTTTTTT. V and J are TRBV28 and TRBJ2-2, with 9 bases that match TRBD2. The CDR3 is 15 residues long. Germline CDR1 reads MDHEN; CDR2 reads SYDVKM. The V gene end was trimmed by 1 base and the J gene end by 5 bases; junction bases not matched to a gene: 2.

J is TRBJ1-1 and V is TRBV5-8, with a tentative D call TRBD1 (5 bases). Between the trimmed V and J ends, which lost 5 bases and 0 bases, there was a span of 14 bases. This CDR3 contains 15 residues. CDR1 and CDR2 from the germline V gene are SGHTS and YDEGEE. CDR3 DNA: TGTGCCAGCAGTCTAGGCTTGACAGTGAACACTGAAGCTTTCTTT. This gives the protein CASSLGLTVNTEAFF.

The CDR3 spells CASSPKLLKAFF. The DNA for the CDR3 is TGTGCCAGCAGTCCCAAACTCCTTAAAGCTTTCTTT. V usage is TRBV12-3 or TRBV12-4 and J usage is TRBJ1-1, with unresolved D. V was cut by 5 bases and J by 9 bases, with 13 bases left in between. The CDR3 is 12 amino acids.

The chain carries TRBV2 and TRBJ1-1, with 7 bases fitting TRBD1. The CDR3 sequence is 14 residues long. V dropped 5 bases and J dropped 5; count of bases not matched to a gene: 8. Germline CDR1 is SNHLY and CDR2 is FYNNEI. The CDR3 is CASSPQGDLTEAFF. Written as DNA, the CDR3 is TGTGCCAGCAGTCCCCAGGGGGATCTAACTGAAGCTTTCTTT. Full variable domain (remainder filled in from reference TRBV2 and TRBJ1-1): EPEVTQTPSHQVTQMGQEVILRCVPISNHLYFYWYRQILGQKVEFLVSFYNNEISEKSEIFDDQFSVERPDGSNFTLKIRSTKLEDSAMYFCASSPQGDLTEAFFGQGTRLTVV.

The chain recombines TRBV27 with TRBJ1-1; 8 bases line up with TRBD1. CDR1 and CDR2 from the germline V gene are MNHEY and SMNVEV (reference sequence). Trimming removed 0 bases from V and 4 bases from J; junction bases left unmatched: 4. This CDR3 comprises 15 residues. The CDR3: CASSLSNRGFTEAFF. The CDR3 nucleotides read TGTGCCAGCAGTTTATCGAACAGGGGGTTCACTGAAGCTTTCTTT.

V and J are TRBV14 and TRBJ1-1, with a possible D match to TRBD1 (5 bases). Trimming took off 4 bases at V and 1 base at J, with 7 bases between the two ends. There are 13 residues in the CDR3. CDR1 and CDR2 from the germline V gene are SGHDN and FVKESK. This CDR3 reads CASSPRENTEAFF. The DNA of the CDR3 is TGTGCCAGCAGCCCCAGGGAGAACACTGAAGCTTTCTTT.

The chain's CDR3 is CASSEALSLSGNTIYF. The CDR3 DNA is TGTGCCAGCAGTGAAGCGCTTAGCCTCTCTGGAAACACCATATATTTT. The J gene is TRBJ1-3, the V gene TRBV2; no firm D call. The germline V gene has CDR1 SNHLY and CDR2 FYNNEI. The ends were cut back, 0 bases at V and 0 bases at J, with 9 bases in the middle. This CDR3 has 16 amino acids.

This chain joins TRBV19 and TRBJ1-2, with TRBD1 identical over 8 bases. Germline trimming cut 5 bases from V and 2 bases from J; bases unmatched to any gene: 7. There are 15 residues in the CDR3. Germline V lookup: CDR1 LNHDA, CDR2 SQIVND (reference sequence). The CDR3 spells CASSLTDRVNYGYTF. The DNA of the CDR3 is TGTGCCAGTAGTCTAACGGACAGGGTGAACTATGGCTACACCTTC.

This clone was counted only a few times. As DNA, the CDR3 is TGTGCCAGCAGCTTGGGAGGGACTAGCGGGACCCAGTACTTC. As protein: CASSLGGTSGTQYF. The chain recombines TRBV7-9 with TRBJ2-5; 11 bases line up with TRBD2. Germline CDR1 reads SEHNR; CDR2 reads FQNEAQ (reference sequence). The CDR3 runs to 14 residues. The ends lost 3 bases at V and 7 bases at J; junction bases unmatched: 4. The full variable domain, in which reference TRBV7-9 and TRBJ2-5 provide the parts outside the CDR3, is DTGVSQNPRHKITKRGQNVTFRCDPISEHNRLYWYRQTLGQGPEFLTYFQNEAQLEKSRLLSDRFSAERPKGSFSTLEIQRTEQGDSAMYLCASSLGGTSGTQYFGPGTRLLVL.

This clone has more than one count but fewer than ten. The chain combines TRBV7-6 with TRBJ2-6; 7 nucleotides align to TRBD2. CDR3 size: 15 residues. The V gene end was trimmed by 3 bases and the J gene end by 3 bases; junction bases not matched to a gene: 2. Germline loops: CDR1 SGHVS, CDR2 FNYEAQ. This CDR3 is CASSFGGYGANVLTF. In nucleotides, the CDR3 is TGTGCCAGCAGCTTCGGGGGGTATGGGGCCAACGTCCTGACTTTC.